These T cell receptor beta chains were read from a single sample in a study. Using its own MiXCR run on the RT-PCR reads, TCRdb lists one record per CDR3 protein. The profile shows about 700,000 distinct CDR3 sequences, around 14% of them singletons. The sequenced material came from memory CD4+ T cells from blood. All receptors come from a female donor in good health, serving as a healthy control. The CDR3 runs from the conserved cysteine through the conserved F or W. A D gene is named only where the DNA matches it firmly. Expanded clones get a size class; other rows say once, few or many, or leave the size out.

16	TRBJ1-4	NA	TRBV2	NA	CASRRAGGATNEKLFF	TGTGCCAGCAGGCGAGCGGGAGGGGCAACTAATGAAAAACTGTTTTTT
15	TRBJ1-6	NA	TRBV27	few	CASSPAGPYNSPLHF	TGTGCCAGCAGTCCCGCAGGGCCCTATAATTCACCCCTCCACTTT
15	TRBJ2-1	TRBD2	TRBV5-1	NA	CASRVSGTSFNEQFF	TGCGCCAGCAGGGTTTCCGGGACTAGCTTCAATGAGCAGTTCTTC
13	TRBJ2-1	TRBD1	TRBV28	few	CASIKGQDNEQFF	TGTGCCAGCATTAAAGGACAGGACAATGAGCAGTTCTTC
13	TRBJ1-5	NA	TRBV7-2	many	CASSFGFYQPQHF	TGTGCCAGCAGCTTCGGGTTCTACCAGCCCCAGCATTTT
13	TRBJ2-1	NA	TRBV27	few	CASRLTPDNEQFF	TGTGCCAGCAGACTTACCCCGGACAATGAGCAGTTCTTC
16	TRBJ2-1	TRBD1	TRBV6-5	many	CASTTQGTGKNNEQFF	TGTGCCAGCACTACCCAAGGGACAGGCAAGAACAATGAGCAGTTCTTC
14	TRBJ1-6	TRBD1	TRBV7-3	few	CASSYDRAHSPLHF	TGTGCCAGCAGCTACGACAGGGCGCATTCACCCCTCCACTTT
18	TRBJ2-7	TRBD1	TRBV6-2/TRBV6-3	NA	CASALQDRGFLLSYEQYF	TGTGCCAGCGCCTTACAGGACAGGGGGTTTTTACTCTCCTACGAGCAGTACTTC
15	TRBJ2-2	NA	TRBV7-2	NA	CASSPAPMNTGELFF	TGTGCCAGCAGCCCGGCACCGATGAACACCGGGGAGCTGTTTTTT
16	TRBJ2-2	NA	TRBV7-7	many	CASSLVPTPSGGELFF	TGTGCTAGCAGCTTAGTACCGACACCCTCCGGCGGGGAGCTGTTTTTT
16	TRBJ2-7	TRBD1	TRBV6-2/TRBV6-3	NA	CASSSQGADLLFEQYF	TGTGCCAGCAGTTCACAGGGGGCCGATCTCCTTTTCGAGCAGTACTTC
15	TRBJ2-2	NA	TRBV2	few	CASSEFTGNTGELFF	TGTGCCAGCAGTGAGTTCACAGGGAACACCGGGGAGCTGTTTTTT
15	TRBJ2-1	NA	TRBV20-1	few	CSARGRRTIGGEQFF	TGCAGTGCTAGAGGGCGACGGACTATCGGGGGTGAGCAGTTCTTC
16	TRBJ1-5	NA	TRBV3-1	few	CASSPRDAGGNQPQHF	TGTGCCAGCAGCCCACGGGACGCCGGGGGCAATCAGCCCCAGCATTTT
15	TRBJ1-1	NA	TRBV11-2	NA	CASSLSRGSNTEAFF	TGTGCCAGCAGCTTAAGCAGGGGATCGAACACTGAAGCTTTCTTT
16	TRBJ2-2	TRBD1	TRBV20-1	few	CSARVSGTGGTGELFF	TGCAGTGCTAGAGTATCCGGGACAGGGGGCACCGGGGAGCTGTTTTTT
17	TRBJ2-1	TRBD2	TRBV25-1	few	CASSDRGGRSSAHEQFF	TGTGCCAGCAGTGATCGTGGCGGGAGGTCATCAGCCCATGAGCAGTTCTTC
12	TRBJ2-3	NA	TRBV2	NA	CASRREIGTQYF	TGTGCCAGCAGGAGGGAGATAGGTACGCAGTATTTT
13	TRBJ1-1	NA	TRBV7-3	few	CASSFNREAEAFF	TGTGCCAGCAGCTTTAACAGGGAAGCTGAAGCTTTCTTT
18	TRBJ2-2	NA	TRBV4-3	many	CASSQRGTQERNTGELFF	TGCGCCAGCAGCCAGAGAGGGACGCAGGAGCGTAACACCGGGGAGCTGTTTTTT
15	TRBJ2-1	TRBD2	TRBV11-2	NA	CASSREREAYNEQFF	TGTGCCAGCAGCCGTGAGCGGGAGGCATACAATGAGCAGTTCTTC